This T cell receptor beta chain was recorded in a study of T-cell reconstitution after alpha-beta-depleted transplantation in children listed by TCRdb under 2016. At the level of the whole study: The study quantitatively tracked T-cell immune reconstitution after TCRalphabeta/CD19-depleted allogeneic hematopoietic cell transplantation in children using TCR repertoire profiling.

The germline ends are 7 bases apart after V is trimmed by 4 bases and J by 9 bases. The CDR3, from cysteine to phenylalanine, totals 10 residues. CDR3 DNA only is kept here, 30 bases in frame from base 1. Looking up the germline V gene yields CDR1 SQVTM and CDR2 ANQGSEA. The library was produced with PCR. Sequencing was performed on an Illumina HiSeq 2500. TCR libraries were prepared with molecular barcoding, using unique molecular identifiers to normalize TCRbeta repertoire quantification. TCRdb reanalyzed the raw reads on its own, using fastp at Q25 for trimming and MiXCR for clone calling, and kept in-frame beta chains. Each CDR3 protein appears once, grouped with its most common genes and DNA. The sample data list around 250,000 distinct CDR3 sequences, and 9.9% of these were observed just once. The ten largest clonotypes hold 10% of the sample. This clonotype was counted between two and nine times. Its antigen target is currently unknown. One base away there is no much larger clone; base qualities are not given.

The rearranged chain carries TRBV29-1 and TRBJ1-5; the D gene is perhaps TRBD1, on 5 matching bases. This clonotype was obtained from a human donor who donated a stem cell graft to a child with SCID. The sample here was PBMCs from the stem cell graft donor, taken from the stem cell graft. The bases read TGCAGCGTTGGGGACGGGCCCCAGCATTTT. The resulting protein is CSVGDGPQHF.